These 26 T cell receptor beta chains came from one sample sequenced in a study of blood T cell repertoires in COVID-19. The table came from immunoSEQ multiplex PCR; TCRdb's copy has only in-frame clones and leaves some out. This sample has around 260,000 clones; about 88% occur once, and the top ten carry less than 4.5%. Material for sequencing was peripheral blood. Receptors originate from a young man with active or convalescent COVID-19.

The chain has TRBV3-1 (or the pseudogene TRBV3-2) and TRBJ1-6, with D possibly TRBD1 on 6 matching bases. The V end lost 0 bases, the J end lost 8 bases, and 11 bases lay between the germline ends. Germline CDR1 is LGHDT and CDR2 is YNNKEL (reference sequence). The CDR3 has 15 amino acids. The CDR3 sequence is CASSQEWGQDSPLHF. In nucleotides, the CDR3 is TGTGCCAGCAGCCAAGAGTGGGGGCAGGATTCACCCCTCCACTTT.

The chain combines TRBV29-1 with TRBJ2-1; TRBD1 agrees at 7 bases. Germline V gene data show CDR1 as SQVTM and CDR2 as ANQGSEA. CDR3 length: 17 amino acids. The V and J ends lost 6 bases and 9 bases, in that order; junction bases with no gene match: 23. The CDR3 coding sequence is TGCAGCGTGGGAATGGGACAGTCCGCGGGTCTACGTTCTGAGCAGTTCTTC. Translating gives CSVGMGQSAGLRSEQFF.

The CDR3 DNA is TGTGCCAGTAGTGTTAGCGGGGGGGCCGTCAATGAGCAGTTCTTC. Translated: CASSVSGGAVNEQFF. The chain couples TRBV19 to TRBJ2-1, with TRBD2 matching 11 bases. From germline, CDR1 is LNHDA and CDR2 SQIVND (reference sequence). The CDR3 has 15 residues. Trimming cost V 5 bases and J 6 bases; bases outside gene matches: 6.

CDR3 loop: CASSWSSASGETQYF. In DNA form, the CDR3 reads TGTGCCAGCAGCTGGTCCTCCGCGTCAGGAGAGACCCAGTACTTC. This chain joins TRBV5-4 and TRBJ2-5; D is unclear. With 3 bases removed from V and 4 bases from J, the gap between germline ends came to 16 bases. Germline lookup yields CDR1 SGHNT and CDR2 YYREEE (reference sequence). The CDR3 runs to 15 residues.

The chain recombines TRBV24-1 with TRBJ2-5, with TRBD2 matching over 8 bases. V lost 1 base and J lost 3; bases outside the gene matches: 0. CDR3 length: 14 amino acids. The germline V gene encodes CDR1 KGHDR and CDR2 SFDVKD. The CDR3, as DNA: TGTGCCACCAGTGATTTTAGCGGGGAAGAGACCCAGTACTTC. Translating it yields CATSDFSGEETQYF.

This clone was picked up a small number of times. Here the CDR3 DNA reads TGTGCCAGCAGCTTAGGCGGGGGAACAGGGGAGCAGTTCTTC. It is translated as CASSLGGGTGEQFF. The chain has TRBV11-3 and TRBJ2-1, with TRBD2 as a possible D gene (7 bases). The germline V gene encodes CDR1 SGHNT and CDR2 YENEEA. V lost 1 base to trimming and J lost 10 bases, with 14 bases between them. This CDR3 has 14 amino acids.

This chain connects TRBV12-3 or TRBV12-4 to TRBJ2-3; 7 bases match TRBD2. Unmatched junction bases numbered 4, after V lost 4 bases and J lost 9 bases. CDR3 length: 12 amino acids. The CDR3 here is CASSYGGGTQYF. The DNA for the CDR3 is TGTGCCAGCAGTTATGGGGGAGGGACGCAGTATTTT.

The sample holds one count of this clone. The gene calls are TRBV3-1 (or the pseudogene TRBV3-2) and TRBJ2-7; 10 nucleotides agree with TRBD1. There are 15 residues in the CDR3. V was pared by 5 bases and J by 0 bases, with 4 bases of the junction left unmatched. The germline V gene encodes CDR1 LGHDT and CDR2 YNNKEL (reference sequence). CDR3 nucleotide sequence: TGTGCCAGCAGCGGGCGACAGGGGGCCTCCTACGAGCAGTACTTC. This encodes CASSGRQGASYEQYF.

V and J are TRBV19 and TRBJ1-2, with D hard to call. Looked up from germline, CDR1 is LNHDA and CDR2 is SQIVND (reference sequence). Trimming stripped 9 bases from V and 5 bases from J, with 16 bases between. The CDR3 has 13 amino acids. This chain's CDR3 is CARERELRYGYTF. CDR3 sequence (DNA): TGTGCCAGAGAGAGAGAGCTACGATATGGCTACACCTTC.

The chain employs TRBV9 and TRBJ2-5, with D maybe TRBD2 (6 bases). Looked up from germline, CDR1 is SGDLS and CDR2 is YYNGEE. This CDR3 is 12 amino acids long. V lost 2 bases to trimming and J lost 7 bases, with 9 bases between them. CDR3: CASSVVSGTQYF. The CDR3 DNA sequence: TGTGCCAGCAGCGTCGTTAGCGGGACCCAGTACTTC.

CDR3 residues: CASSQTSGRPGDTQYF. CDR3 nucleotide sequence: TGTGCCAGCAGCCAGACTAGCGGGAGGCCGGGAGATACGCAGTATTTT. The chain is built from TRBV3-1 (or the pseudogene TRBV3-2) and TRBJ2-3; 13 nucleotides agree with TRBD2. Germline V gene lookup returns CDR1 LGHDT and CDR2 YNNKEL (reference sequence). The V and J ends lost 3 bases and 5 bases, in that order; junction bases with no gene match: 5. The CDR3 has 16 amino acids.

The V and J genes are TRBV30 and TRBJ2-7, with 11 bases fitting TRBD2. The CDR3 is 14 residues long. Trimming cost V 2 bases and J 6 bases; bases outside gene matches: 6. CDR1 is GTSNPN, CDR2 SVGIG, per germline (reference sequence). The CDR3 region is CAWSTGTSGTEQYF. The CDR3 bases are TGTGCCTGGAGTACCGGGACTAGCGGAACCGAGCAGTACTTC.

This clone was counted between two and nine times. J is TRBJ2-7 and V is TRBV11-3; possibly TRBD2 for D (6 bases). V lost 5 bases, J lost 5 bases, and 19 bases lay in between. Germline V gene data show CDR1 as SGHNT and CDR2 as YENEEA. The CDR3 is 15 amino acids. The CDR3 bases are TGTGCCAGCAGCCTCGGGGCCGGGGGAGAGAACGAGCAGTACTTC. Translating it yields CASSLGAGGENEQYF.

The chain joins TRBV7-2 to TRBJ2-3; no definite D call. Trimming took off 1 base at V and 1 base at J, with 6 bases between the two ends. Per the germline V gene, CDR1 is SGHTA and CDR2 is FQGNSA. The CDR3 loop spans 14 amino acids. The CDR3 bases are TGTGCCAGCAGCTTAGGTGAGGGCACAGATACGCAGTATTTT. Protein sequence: CASSLGEGTDTQYF.

The CDR3 coding sequence is TGTGCCAGCAGCCCATCCGGGACTATCGAGGAGACCCAGTACTTC. Translated: CASSPSGTIEETQYF. The rearrangement links TRBV14 to TRBJ2-5; TRBD2 agrees at 7 bases. The germline gives CDR1 SGHDN, CDR2 FVKESK. The CDR3 contains 15 residues. After removal of 4 bases from V and 5 bases from J, the junction contained 10 bases not matched to a gene.

This rearrangement joins TRBV6-5 to TRBJ1-1; 8 bases map to TRBD1. The germline V gene encodes CDR1 MNHEY and CDR2 SVGAGI. V lost 2 bases, J lost 5 bases, and 4 bases stayed unmatched. The CDR3 is 14 amino acids. CDR3 in amino acids: CASSYLDRGTEAFF. The CDR3 DNA follows: TGTGCCAGCAGTTACCTAGACAGGGGAACTGAAGCTTTCTTT.

The V call is TRBV27, the J call TRBJ2-7; TRBD2 is a possible D gene (7 bases). From germline, CDR1 is MNHEY and CDR2 SMNVEV (reference sequence). CDR3 length: 15 amino acids. V lost 2 bases, J lost 5 bases, and 16 bases lay in between. The CDR3 bases are TGTGCCAGCAGTTTAAATCCCAGGGGAGGGGACGAGCAGTACTTC. Residues: CASSLNPRGGDEQYF.

The CDR3 spells CASSPDFTYEQYF. CDR3 nucleotides: TGCGCCAGCAGCCCTGACTTTACCTACGAGCAGTACTTC. This sequence joins TRBV4-1 and TRBJ2-7; D remains unclear. Germline CDR1 and CDR2: MGHRA and YSYEKL. V was pared by 4 bases and J by 2 bases, with 9 bases between. The CDR3 runs 13 residues.

This clone has a single count. V gene TRBV5-4 combines with J gene TRBJ2-2, with a possible D match to TRBD2 (5 bases). Germline CDR1 is SGHNT and CDR2 is YYREEE (reference sequence). The CDR3 has 16 residues. V was shortened by 0 bases and J by 4 bases, with 13 bases between the two germline ends. CDR3 in amino acids: CASSLGAGRATGELFF. The CDR3 coding sequence is TGTGCCAGCAGCTTGGGGGCGGGCCGGGCCACCGGGGAGCTGTTTTTT.

The chain combines TRBV29-1 with TRBJ1-4; D not certain. The CDR3 has 9 amino acids. CDR1 SQVTM and CDR2 ANQGSEA come from the germline V gene. With 7 bases removed from V and 8 bases from J, the gap between germline ends came to 5 bases. Here the CDR3 DNA reads TGCAGCGGGCGGGAAAAACTGTTTTTT. Protein product: CSGREKLFF.

The chain carries TRBV29-1 and TRBJ2-5, with a weak D call TRBD1 (5 bases). The CDR3 has 17 residues. The germline V and J ends were trimmed by 7 bases and 5 bases, with 29 bases remaining between them. CDR1 SQVTM and CDR2 ANQGSEA come from the germline V gene. This CDR3 is CSAGQGRAATRPETQYF. In nucleotides, the CDR3 is TGCAGCGCCGGGCAGGGTAGGGCTGCAACCCGCCCGGAGACCCAGTACTTC. Variable domain in full (rest from reference TRBV29-1 and TRBJ2-5): SAVISQKPSRDICQRGTSLTIQCQVDSQVTMMFWYRQQPGQSLTLIATANQGSEATYESGFVIDKFPISRPNLTFSTLTVSNMSPEDSSIYLCSAGQGRAATRPETQYFGPGTRLLVL.

The CDR3 reads CASSMRGSGNTIYF. The CDR3 DNA sequence: TGTGCCAGTAGTATGCGGGGGTCTGGAAACACCATATATTTT. The chain carries TRBV19 and TRBJ1-3; D possibly corresponds to TRBD1 (5 bases). V was cut by 3 bases and J by 1 base, with 7 bases left in between. Germline V CDR1 and CDR2: LNHDA, SQIVND (reference sequence). The CDR3 length is 14 residues. Full variable domain (rest looked up from reference TRBV19 and TRBJ1-3): DGGITQSPKYLFRKEGQNVTLSCEQNLNHDAMYWYRQDPGQGLRLIYYSQIVNDFQKGDIAEGYSVSREKKESFPLTVTSAQKNPTAFYLCASSMRGSGNTIYFGEGSWLTVV.

V gene TRBV5-5 combines with J gene TRBJ1-2; no definite D call. This CDR3 is 13 amino acids long. V was trimmed by 4 bases and J by 4 bases, leaving 11 bases between them. Germline lookup yields CDR1 SGHKS and CDR2 YYEKEE (reference sequence). CDR3 sequence (DNA): TGTGCCAGCAGCCCTCCTATCTCCTATGGCTACACCTTC. Its protein is CASSPPISYGYTF.

This chain connects TRBV29-1 to TRBJ1-1; D may be TRBD1 (5 bases). Germline loops: CDR1 SQVTM, CDR2 ANQGSEA. This CDR3 is 12 amino acids long. V was trimmed by 4 bases and J by 4 bases, leaving 10 bases between them. The CDR3 sequence is CSVAGGATEAFF. The CDR3 DNA sequence: TGCAGCGTTGCGGGCGGGGCCACTGAAGCTTTCTTT.

The DNA of the CDR3 is TGCGCCAGCAGCTATAGCGGGATCGGGACCGGGGAGCTGTTTTTT. It encodes CASSYSGIGTGELFF. The chain recombines TRBV5-1 with TRBJ2-2, with 8 nucleotides matching TRBD2. Per germline, CDR1 SGHRS and CDR2 YFSETQ. With 3 bases clipped from V and 5 bases from J, the junction kept 6 bases outside the gene matches. The CDR3 covers 15 residues. Complete variable domain (other parts from reference TRBV5-1 and TRBJ2-2): KAGVTQTPRYLIKTRGQQVTLSCSPISGHRSVSWYQQTPGQGLQFLFEYFSETQRNKGNFPGRFSGRQFSNSRSEMNVSTLELGDSALYLCASSYSGIGTGELFFGEGSRLTVL.

This clone was counted only a few times. The rearrangement links TRBV18 to TRBJ1-1; TRBD1 matches 7 bases. The CDR3 covers 14 residues. Unmatched junction bases numbered 6, after V lost 3 bases and J lost 5 bases. The germline gives CDR1 KGHSH, CDR2 LQKENI. CDR3 in amino acids: CASSPPTGNTEAFF. The CDR3 DNA follows: TGTGCCAGCTCACCCCCGACAGGGAATACTGAAGCTTTCTTT.